Presented here are 20 T cell receptor beta chains from one specimen sequenced in a study of blood T cell repertoires in COVID-19. Some clones are missing from TCRdb's copy, which holds only in-frame ones; the method was immunoSEQ multiplex PCR. The sample has about 190,000 clones, more than 85% seen once; the top ten hold approximately 1.1%. The sample taken for sequencing was peripheral blood. These receptors originate from a young man with acute or convalescent COVID-19.

The gene calls are TRBV7-2 and TRBJ1-3; a possible D gene is TRBD1 (5 bases). Germline V gene lookup returns CDR1 SGHTA and CDR2 FQGNSA. The CDR3 is 15 residues long. Trimming pared 4 bases from V and 0 bases from J, leaving 10 bases between. CDR3 amino acids: CASSSQGNSGNTIYF. The CDR3 nucleotides read TGTGCCAGCAGCTCCCAGGGTAACTCTGGAAACACCATATATTTT.

The genes are TRBV5-1 and TRBJ2-3; 10 bases are a match to TRBD2. J was trimmed by 2 bases and V by 1 base; bases with no gene match: 7. The CDR3 totals 17 residues. Germline assignment: CDR1 SGHRS and CDR2 YFSETQ. The CDR3 here is CASSLSGLAGATDTQYF. The DNA of the CDR3 is TGCGCCAGCAGCTTGAGCGGTCTAGCGGGGGCCACAGATACGCAGTATTTT.

The J gene is TRBJ1-3, the V gene TRBV19, with 8 nucleotides matching TRBD1. CDR3 size: 16 residues. With V trimmed by 5 bases and J by 6 bases, 12 bases remained unmatched. Germline V lookup: CDR1 LNHDA, CDR2 SQIVND (reference sequence). The CDR3 coding sequence is TGTGCCAGTAGTCGCTCCGGGACAGGAGTGCAAAACACCATATATTTT. It translates to CASSRSGTGVQNTIYF.

This clone was recorded only once. The rearrangement links TRBV7-9 to TRBJ1-1; TRBD1 matches 7 bases. The V gene's germline CDR1 is SEHNR and CDR2 FQNEAQ (reference sequence). The CDR3 totals 15 residues. V trimming: 1 base; J trimming: 4 bases; junction bases outside the gene matches: 6. CDR3 sequence reads: CASSLEAGGVTEAFF. The CDR3 DNA is TGTGCCAGCAGCTTAGAGGCAGGGGGAGTCACTGAAGCTTTCTTT.

This clone has just a few counts. The rearrangement joins TRBV2 to TRBJ1-2; D is unresolved. The CDR3 has 11 amino acids. Germline-derived CDR1 and CDR2 are SNHLY and FYNNEI. Trimming took 7 bases from V and 5 from J, leaving 8 bases between them. As DNA, the CDR3 is TGTGCCAGCAAGCTCTGGTATGGCTACACCTTC. This gives the protein CASKLWYGYTF.

V usage is TRBV19 and J usage is TRBJ2-5; TRBD1 matches 9 bases. Trimming took 9 bases from V and 6 from J; bases not matched to a gene: 11. Germline loops: CDR1 LNHDA, CDR2 SQIVND (reference sequence). The CDR3 sequence is 14 residues long. The CDR3 is CASHDRGMRKTQYF. In DNA form, the CDR3 reads TGTGCCAGCCATGACAGGGGGATGAGGAAGACCCAGTACTTC.

The DNA of the CDR3 is TGTGCCAGCAGCCAAGGATTAAGGGGGCGGTATAAAGCTTTCTTT. Amino acids: CASSQGLRGRYKAFF. The chain couples TRBV3-1 (or the pseudogene TRBV3-2) to TRBJ1-1, with 7 bases that match TRBD1. The CDR3 totals 15 residues. CDR1 and CDR2 from the germline V gene are LGHDT and YNNKEL (reference sequence). V dropped 1 base and J dropped 9; count of bases not matched to a gene: 11.

This chain uses TRBV6-5 with TRBJ1-2, with a weak D call TRBD1 (5 bases). Germline V gene data show CDR1 as MNHEY and CDR2 as SVGAGI. The CDR3 totals 15 residues. The V and J ends lost 2 bases and 6 bases respectively, with 16 bases between them. The CDR3 nucleotides are TGTGCCAGCAGTTACGTTTTGGAGGGACGAAATGGCTACACCTTC. This translates into CASSYVLEGRNGYTF.

The chain couples TRBV7-9 to TRBJ1-2, with D uncertain. The CDR3 is 14 residues long. The ends were cut back, 1 base at V and 4 bases at J, with 10 bases in the middle. Germline-derived CDR1 and CDR2 are SEHNR and FQNEAQ (reference sequence). The DNA for the CDR3 is TGTGCCAGCAGCTTAGGTGCGTCTATCTATGGCTACACCTTC. Protein sequence: CASSLGASIYGYTF.

The sample holds a few counts of this clone. V usage is TRBV12-2 and J usage is TRBJ2-7; TRBD2 is taken as the D call from the table, unchecked against the DNA. TRBV12-2 is a recognized pseudogene. There are 15 residues in the CDR3. For the CDR3, the DNA is TGTGCAAGTCGACCGACTTGGGGGGGACCCTACGAGCAGTACTTC. It codes for CASRPTWGGPYEQYF.

The chain links TRBV9 to TRBJ1-2; TRBD1 matches at 12 bases. The CDR3 length is 15 residues. Trimming took 2 bases from V and 8 from J; bases not matched to a gene: 7. Per the germline V gene, CDR1 is SGDLS and CDR2 is YYNGEE. This chain's CDR3 is CASSVMGQGADGYTF. In DNA, the CDR3 is TGTGCCAGCAGCGTGATGGGACAGGGGGCGGACGGCTACACCTTC.

The V and J genes are TRBV21-1 and TRBJ2-7; the table's TRBD1 call for D was not verified on the DNA. TRBV21-1 is classified as a pseudogene. The CDR3 is made up of 19 amino acids. The DNA of the CDR3 is TGTGCCAGCAGCTTCCGGGCAGGACAGCACTTAGAGGATACCTACGAGCAGTACTTC. It specifies CASSFRAGQHLEDTYEQYF.

The chain recombines TRBV27 with TRBJ2-3, with D possibly matching TRBD2 (5 bases). The CDR3 has 16 residues. Germline V lookup: CDR1 MNHEY, CDR2 SMNVEV (reference sequence). Deletions cut 0 bases from V and 0 bases from J, with 10 bases between. CDR3 sequence (DNA): TGTGCCAGCAGTTTATCCGAGTGGACTAGCACAGATACGCAGTATTTT. Encoded protein: CASSLSEWTSTDTQYF.

This clone has only one observation. CDR3 coding DNA: TGCGCCAGCAGCTTGGTAGCGGCCTCCTACAATGAGCAGTTCTTC. Translated, it gives CASSLVAASYNEQFF. The V and J genes are TRBV5-1 and TRBJ2-1; a weak D match, TRBD2 (6 bases). The CDR3 extends over 15 amino acids. Germline V gene sequence: CDR1 SGHRS, CDR2 YFSETQ. Trimming pared 0 bases from V and 0 bases from J, leaving 7 bases between.

V and J are TRBV28 and TRBJ1-2, with 7 bases aligning to TRBD1. CDR3 length: 13 residues. Germline V gives CDR1 MDHEN, CDR2 SYDVKM. Germline trimming cut 6 bases from V and 7 bases from J; bases unmatched to any gene: 8. The DNA of the CDR3 is TGTGCCAGCAGAATAGACAGGGACGGTGGCTACACCTTC. Translated: CASRIDRDGGYTF.

The V gene is TRBV9, the J gene TRBJ2-7; TRBD1 matches at 7 bases. Germline-derived CDR1 and CDR2 are SGDLS and YYNGEE. Losses at the gene ends were 4 bases for V and 2 bases for J; bases not matched to a gene: 9. The CDR3 spans 15 residues. The CDR3 region is CASSPLWQGAYEQYF. The CDR3 DNA is TGTGCCAGCAGCCCCCTCTGGCAGGGGGCCTACGAGCAGTACTTC.

This clone was observed a handful of times. The chain carries TRBV9 and TRBJ1-5; tentatively, D is TRBD1 (5 bases). V shed 2 bases and J shed 9 bases, with 15 bases lying between them. Germline V lookup: CDR1 SGDLS, CDR2 YYNGEE. The CDR3 is 14 residues long. The CDR3 spells CASSVGGNSGPQHF. In nucleotides, the CDR3 is TGTGCCAGCAGCGTCGGGGGAAATTCGGGGCCCCAGCATTTT.

The chain couples TRBV28 to TRBJ2-3, with D perhaps matching TRBD1 (6 bases). In germline, CDR1 is MDHEN, CDR2 SYDVKM. The CDR3 consists of 15 residues. V lost 7 bases to trimming and J lost 0 bases, with 14 bases between them. CDR3 in DNA: TGTGCCAGCAAGGGCACTACAGGGAGCACAGATACGCAGTATTTT. This sequence encodes CASKGTTGSTDTQYF.

This sequence joins TRBV7-9 and TRBJ2-3; D is unclear. V lost 1 base to trimming and J lost 7 bases, with 9 bases between them. The CDR3 loop spans 13 amino acids. The germline V gene encodes CDR1 SEHNR and CDR2 FQNEAQ (reference sequence). The CDR3 DNA is TGTGCCAGCAGCTTAGATCACTCAAATACGCAGTATTTT. This sequence encodes CASSLDHSNTQYF.

The rearrangement uses TRBV7-6 and TRBJ2-5; 7 bases are a match to TRBD2. CDR3 size: 17 residues. Germline V gene data show CDR1 as SGHVS and CDR2 as FNYEAQ. V was pared by 1 base and J by 3 bases, with 11 bases of the junction left unmatched. This CDR3 is CASSLGYGGGPKETQYF. In nucleotides, the CDR3 is TGTGCCAGCAGCTTAGGATATGGGGGGGGTCCTAAAGAGACCCAGTACTTC. Drawing the rest from reference TRBV7-6 and TRBJ2-5, the complete variable domain is GAGVSQSPRYKVTKRGQDVALRCDPISGHVSLYWYRQALGQGPEFLTYFNYEAQQDKSGLPNDRFSAERPEGSISTLTIQRTEQRDSAMYRCASSLGYGGGPKETQYFGPGTRLLVL.